This T cell receptor (beta chain) is from a study of T cell responses to AZD1222 COVID-19 vaccine. The study, taken as a whole, reports: Spike-specific TCR breadth and depth went up after people got two AZD1222 doses. Regions left unmutated in variants are reportedly the target of nearly half of spike-specific TCRs.

On this clone itself: What it recognizes is unknown.

Some clones are missing from TCRdb's copy, which holds only in-frame ones; the method was immunoSEQ multiplex PCR. The table lists some 150,000 clones, approximately 88% of them singletons. This specimen was peripheral blood, taken on day 0 of AZD1222 vaccination. The receptor was derived from an adult in good health.

CDR3 DNA: TGTGCCATCAGTGGGAGACAGGGGAGAGAGTATGGCTACACCTTC. It is translated as CAISGRQGREYGYTF. The chain is built from TRBV10-3 and TRBJ1-2; 8 bases line up with TRBD1. Germline trimming cut 4 bases from V and 5 bases from J; bases unmatched to any gene: 9. Germline V gives CDR1 ENHRY, CDR2 SYGVKD. This CDR3 spans 15 amino acids.